This T cell receptor beta chain is from a study of T cells in localized non-small cell lung cancer. Concerning this clone: The antigen is unknown.

Study results and caveats: Among the top 100 tumor clones, a median around 60 appeared in adjacent lung. Longer overall survival was linked to higher blood T cell density. Uninvolved nearby lung showed the greatest T cell clonality, exceeding that found in tumor. Sequencing, confined to only one tumor region, leaves heterogeneity possible.

Trimming stripped 3 bases from V and 7 bases from J, with 12 bases between. CDR3 length: 13 residues. Germline V gene sequence: CDR1 KGHSH, CDR2 LQKENI. TCRdb's copy holds only in-frame clones and misses some; the assay was immunoSEQ multiplex PCR. The sample contains 70,000 to 95,000 clones, roughly 91% of which appear only once. The TCR originated in a woman aged 35-75 years with stage II squamous cell lung carcinoma. The sample consisted of PBMCs, taken before any cancer treatment. This rearrangement joins TRBV18 to TRBJ1-2, with D perhaps TRBD1 (6 bases). The CDR3 protein is CASSPSQGSGYTF. In DNA form, the CDR3 reads TGTGCCAGCTCACCTTCACAGGGATCTGGCTACACCTTC.